Shown below are 21 T cell receptor beta chains from a single sample sequenced in a study of CD8+CD57+ T cells in acquired aplastic anemia. Using genomic DNA as the template, TCR beta VDJ and CDR3 profiling was carried out. One entry per CDR3 protein, called by TCRdb with MiXCR from the reads. The table has about 190,000 distinct CDR3 sequences, over 60% seen once. Sequenced sample: sorted CD4+, CD8+, or CD8+CD57+ T cells (not recorded which) from PBMCs. The receptors originated from a human donor with severe aplastic anemia or a healthy control (not recorded which).

This clonotype has a handful of counts. The chain joins TRBV2 to TRBJ2-5; 10 bases are shared with TRBD2. Trimming removed 3 bases from V and 4 bases from J; junction bases left unmatched: 8. Germline V gene sequence: CDR1 SNHLY, CDR2 FYNNEI. The CDR3 sequence is 16 residues long. Here the CDR3 reads CASSDGRLAGVETQYF. CDR3 sequence (DNA): TGTGCCAGCAGTGATGGGCGGCTAGCGGGAGTAGAGACCCAGTACTTC.

The chain combines TRBV7-8 with TRBJ1-2; D unresolved. The V end lost 7 bases, the J end lost 0 bases, and 18 bases lay between the germline ends. CDR1 and CDR2 (germline): SGHVS, FQNEAQ. The CDR3 runs 16 residues. CDR3 nucleotides: TGTGCCAGCACCTCTAGGGAAGGCCACACTAACTATGGCTACACCTTC. It translates to CASTSREGHTNYGYTF.

The rearrangement uses TRBV2 and TRBJ2-3, with D perhaps assigned TRBD1 or TRBD2 (5 bases each). There are 12 residues in the CDR3. V lost 6 bases to trimming and J lost 10 bases, with 14 bases between them. CDR1 is SNHLY, CDR2 FYNNEI, per germline. The CDR3 here is CASRGRDPAQYF. In DNA form, the CDR3 reads TGTGCCAGCAGGGGACGGGACCCGGCGCAGTATTTT.

This clonotype was seen more than once but under ten times. V is TRBV2 and J is TRBJ2-7; the D is unclear. Looked up from germline, CDR1 is SNHLY and CDR2 is FYNNEI. The V and J ends lost 4 bases and 2 bases respectively, with 6 bases between them. The CDR3 sequence is 12 residues long. CDR3 nucleotides: TGTGCCAGCAGTGGCACCCCCTACGAGCAGTACTTC. As protein: CASSGTPYEQYF.

The chain carries TRBV25-1 and TRBJ2-7; TRBD1 agrees at 12 bases. Germline V lookup: CDR1 MGHDK, CDR2 SYGVNS. J lost 4 bases, V lost 4 bases, and 11 bases had no gene match. CDR3 length equals 17 residues. CDR3 loop: CASSVSLGQGALYEQYF. CDR3 sequence (DNA): TGTGCCAGCAGTGTATCCCTGGGACAGGGGGCGTTGTACGAGCAGTACTTC.

The V and J genes are TRBV19 and TRBJ1-6, with D maybe TRBD1 (5 bases). The CDR3 runs 13 residues. Between the trimmed V and J ends, which lost 6 bases and 7 bases, there was a span of 10 bases. Per germline, CDR1 LNHDA and CDR2 SQIVND (reference sequence). The CDR3 protein is CASRTSGNSPLHF. The DNA of the CDR3 is TGTGCCAGTAGAACTTCAGGGAATTCACCCCTCCACTTT. The whole variable domain, filled in from reference TRBV19 and TRBJ1-6, reads DGGITQSPKYLFRKEGQNVTLSCEQNLNHDAMYWYRQDPGQGLRLIYYSQIVNDFQKGDIAEGYSVSREKKESFPLTVTSAQKNPTAFYLCASRTSGNSPLHFGNGTRLTVT.

This chain connects TRBV7-2 to TRBJ2-7, with TRBD2 matching over 10 bases. TRBJ2-4 explains the end of the DNA better; the J call may be wrong. The CDR3 contains 16 residues. In germline, CDR1 is SGHTA, CDR2 FQGNSA. The CDR3 DNA is TGTGCCAGCAGACTTAGCGGGGGGCTCGCCAAAAACATTCAGTACTTC. It encodes CASRLSGGLAKNIQYF.

V is TRBV5-8 and J is TRBJ1-5, with D possibly TRBD1 on 6 matching bases. The CDR3 contains 15 residues. Germline V gene data show CDR1 as SGHTS and CDR2 as YDEGEE. The ends were cut back, 0 bases at V and 5 bases at J, with 12 bases in the middle. The CDR3 loop reads CASSLVSGAYQPQHF. The CDR3 bases are TGTGCCAGCAGCTTGGTTTCGGGGGCCTATCAGCCCCAGCATTTT.

The rearrangement uses TRBV7-2 and TRBJ1-4, with 9 bases matching TRBD1. J gave up 6 bases and V 5 bases, and 7 bases lay outside the gene matches. Germline V lookup: CDR1 SGHTA, CDR2 FQGNSA. CDR3 length: 15 amino acids. CDR3 loop: CASSTKQGAYEKLFF. The CDR3 DNA follows: TGTGCCAGCAGCACCAAACAGGGGGCGTATGAAAAACTGTTTTTT.

CDR3 in DNA: TGCGCCAGCAGCGGAACTAGCGGGGGGGCCTCAGATACGCAGTATTTT. Encoded protein: CASSGTSGGASDTQYF. The rearrangement links TRBV5-1 to TRBJ2-3; 13 bases agree with TRBD2. The ends lost 4 bases at V and 4 bases at J; junction bases unmatched: 6. The CDR3 covers 16 residues. From germline, CDR1 is SGHRS and CDR2 YFSETQ. The variable domain in full, with the rest retrieved from reference TRBV5-1 and TRBJ2-3, is KAGVTQTPRYLIKTRGQQVTLSCSPISGHRSVSWYQQTPGQGLQFLFEYFSETQRNKGNFPGRFSGRQFSNSRSEMNVSTLELGDSALYLCASSGTSGGASDTQYFGPGTRLTVL.

The chain employs TRBV7-3 and TRBJ1-6; no reliable D call. This CDR3 is built from 14 residues. V lost 5 bases and J lost 10, with 15 bases in between. The germline gives CDR1 SGHTA, CDR2 FQGTGA. The CDR3 loop reads CASSLGLNGSPLHF. The CDR3 coding sequence is TGTGCCAGCAGCCTAGGTCTAAACGGCTCACCCCTCCACTTT.

This clonotype was counted a few times. The rearrangement uses TRBV2 and TRBJ2-3; TRBD1 is a possible D gene (5 bases). Trimming pared 2 bases from V and 3 bases from J, leaving 12 bases between. The CDR3 loop spans 15 amino acids. Germline lookup yields CDR1 SNHLY and CDR2 FYNNEI. Here the CDR3 reads CASSEMATVTDTQYF. DNA for the CDR3: TGTGCCAGCAGTGAAATGGCGACAGTTACAGATACGCAGTATTTT.

V and J are TRBV27 and TRBJ1-5; no firm D call. Near its end, the DNA agrees better with TRBJ2-3, so the J call may be wrong. The germline gives CDR1 MNHEY, CDR2 SMNVEV (reference sequence). The CDR3 contains 10 residues. CDR3 nucleotide sequence: TGTGCCAGCCCAATCGCCCGACAGTATTTT. It encodes CASPIARQYF.

This chain connects TRBV19 to TRBJ2-3; D gene ambiguous. The CDR3 is 11 residues long. The V end lost 5 bases, the J end lost 6 bases, and 6 bases lay between the germline ends. Looked up from germline, CDR1 is LNHDA and CDR2 is SQIVND (reference sequence). CDR3: CASSRLDTQYF. In nucleotides, the CDR3 is TGTGCCAGTAGTCGATTGGATACGCAGTATTTT.

The chain combines TRBV7-6 with TRBJ2-1; D might be TRBD2 (5 bases). Germline-derived CDR1 and CDR2 are SGHVS and FNYEAQ. V lost 1 base, J lost 12 bases, and 19 bases lay in between. The CDR3 is made up of 15 amino acids. This chain's CDR3 is CASSLVLGGTDTQFF. CDR3 nucleotide sequence: TGTGCCAGCAGCTTAGTCCTAGGAGGCACAGATACGCAGTTCTTC.

The chain uses TRBV19 and TRBJ2-6; D uncertain. The CDR3 extends over 13 amino acids. CDR1 is LNHDA, CDR2 SQIVND, per germline (reference sequence). The ends were cut back, 5 bases at V and 4 bases at J, with 6 bases in the middle. CDR3 amino acids: CASSARGANVLTF. The CDR3 DNA is TGTGCCAGTAGTGCACGGGGGGCCAACGTCCTGACTTTC.

J is TRBJ2-7 and V is TRBV20-1; D gene unclear. Germline loops: CDR1 DFQATT, CDR2 SNEGSKA (reference sequence). V was trimmed by 5 bases and J by 2 bases, leaving 10 bases between them. CDR3 size: 12 residues. This chain's CDR3 is CSAFNSPYEQYF. The CDR3 nucleotides read TGCAGTGCTTTCAACTCACCCTACGAGCAGTACTTC.

This rearrangement joins TRBV29-1 to TRBJ2-7, with 10 bases lining up with TRBD1. With 1 base clipped from V and 3 bases from J, the junction kept 0 bases outside the gene matches. Germline V gene data show CDR1 as SQVTM and CDR2 as ANQGSEA. This CDR3 has 13 residues. CDR3 in amino acids: CSVEGTGGYEQYF. The CDR3 bases are TGCAGCGTTGAAGGGACAGGGGGCTACGAGCAGTACTTC.

The chain combines TRBV24-1 with TRBJ2-7; 13 positions match TRBD2. CDR1 is KGHDR, CDR2 SFDVKD, per germline. Trimming removed 9 bases from V and 6 bases from J; junction bases left unmatched: 4. This CDR3 spans 13 amino acids. As DNA, the CDR3 is TGTGCCACCCCGACTAGCGGGAGGTGCGAGCAGTACTTC. Protein sequence: CATPTSGRCEQYF.

The chain couples TRBV20-1 to TRBJ1-2, with D perhaps TRBD1 (5 bases). The CDR3 extends over 15 amino acids. Germline V CDR1 and CDR2: DFQATT, SNEGSKA (reference sequence). V lost 0 bases, J lost 3 bases, and 14 bases lay in between. CDR3 DNA: TGCAGTGCTAGAGACCGGGACGGCGCGTACTATGGCTACACCTTC. Translation gives CSARDRDGAYYGYTF.

The chain recombines TRBV10-3 with TRBJ2-1, with a possible D match to TRBD2 (6 bases). Per germline, CDR1 ENHRY and CDR2 SYGVKD. Trimming took off 5 bases at V and 7 bases at J, with 12 bases between the two ends. The CDR3 extends over 13 amino acids. The CDR3 is CAISITGGNEQFF. The CDR3, as DNA: TGTGCCATCAGTATCACCGGGGGAAATGAGCAGTTCTTC.